A selection of T cell receptor beta chains follows, all from one sample in a study of T-cell reconstitution after alpha-beta-depleted transplantation in children. TCRdb redid the calling of the PCR reads with MiXCR, one entry per CDR3 protein. In the table there are hundreds of thousands of distinct CDR3 sequences, approximately 12% of which are singletons. Source: PBMCs, mostly from graft donor cells, taken 360 days after TCRalphabeta/CD19-depleted stem cell transplant. The receptors come from a male patient under 18 who had a stem cell transplant for acute myeloid leukemia, so the T cells may come from the graft donor. The CDR3 runs from the conserved cysteine through the conserved F or W. The D gene is left open where the match is weak. Not all rows give a size; the values are once, few, many and, for expanded clones, a class.

J gene: TRBJ1-5; V gene: TRBV4-2; clone size: few; D gene: .; CDR3 protein: CASSHGKGGYSNQPQHF; CDR3 DNA: TGTGCCAGCAGCCACGGTAAGGGAGGATATAGCAATCAGCCCCAGCATTTT
J gene: TRBJ2-6; V gene: TRBV30; clone size: many; D gene: .; CDR3 protein: CAWSVFRAGANVLTF; CDR3 DNA: TGTGCCTGGAGTGTATTCAGGGCTGGGGCCAACGTCCTGACTTTC
J gene: TRBJ2-4; V gene: TRBV20-1; clone size: few; D gene: .; CDR3 protein: CSAPAETKNIQYF; CDR3 DNA: TGCAGTGCCCCGGCGGAGACCAAAAACATTCAGTACTTC
J gene: TRBJ2-7; V gene: TRBV7-2; clone size: many; D gene: TRBD1; CDR3 protein: CASSLDSDRGRYEQYF; CDR3 DNA: TGTGCCAGCAGCTTAGATTCGGACAGGGGCAGGTACGAGCAGTACTTC
J gene: TRBJ2-3; V gene: TRBV15; clone size: many; D gene: .; CDR3 protein: CATSSPGGSTDTQYF; CDR3 DNA: TGTGCCACCAGCAGCCCGGGCGGGAGCACAGATACGCAGTATTTT
J gene: TRBJ2-7; V gene: TRBV6-4; clone size: many; D gene: TRBD2; CDR3 protein: CASTRAGGPYEQYF; CDR3 DNA: TGTGCCAGCACCCGAGCGGGAGGGCCCTACGAGCAGTACTTC
J gene: TRBJ2-3; V gene: TRBV3-1; clone size: many; D gene: TRBD2; CDR3 protein: CASSQGRGEWYF; CDR3 DNA: TGTGCCAGCAGCCAAGGACGGGGGGAATGGTATTTT
J gene: TRBJ2-7; V gene: TRBV15; clone size: .; D gene: .; CDR3 protein: CATSRSTVGSSYEQYF; CDR3 DNA: TGTGCCACCAGCAGGTCTACGGTAGGGAGCTCCTACGAGCAGTACTTC
J gene: TRBJ2-1; V gene: TRBV28; clone size: many; D gene: .; CDR3 protein: CASSPYWGAEQFF; CDR3 DNA: TGTGCCAGCAGCCCGTACTGGGGTGCTGAGCAGTTCTTC
J gene: TRBJ2-7; V gene: TRBV2; clone size: few; D gene: .; CDR3 protein: CASSGGPGSKLGAYEQYF; CDR3 DNA: TGTGCCAGCAGTGGAGGCCCAGGGTCGAAGTTGGGAGCCTACGAGCAGTACTTC
J gene: TRBJ2-1; V gene: TRBV7-2; clone size: .; D gene: TRBD2; CDR3 protein: CASSGSGISYNEQFF; CDR3 DNA: TGTGCCAGCAGCGGTAGCGGGATCTCCTACAATGAGCAGTTCTTC
J gene: TRBJ2-7; V gene: TRBV18; clone size: many; D gene: .; CDR3 protein: CASSLTAGEQYF; CDR3 DNA: TGTGCCAGCTCACTTACGGCCGGCGAGCAGTACTTC
J gene: TRBJ2-2; V gene: TRBV12-3/TRBV12-4; clone size: .; D gene: .; CDR3 protein: CASQGIKSGELFF; CDR3 DNA: TGTGCCAGCCAGGGAATAAAATCCGGGGAGCTGTTTTTT
J gene: TRBJ1-5; V gene: TRBV20-1; clone size: few; D gene: TRBD1; CDR3 protein: CSAGGTGIGNQPQHF; CDR3 DNA: TGCAGTGCTGGAGGGACAGGGATTGGCAATCAGCCCCAGCATTTT
J gene: TRBJ2-1; V gene: TRBV4-3; clone size: many; D gene: TRBD1; CDR3 protein: CASSHTLQGAGSYNEQFF; CDR3 DNA: TGCGCCAGCAGCCATACTCTGCAGGGGGCGGGCTCCTACAATGAGCAGTTCTTC
J gene: TRBJ2-4; V gene: TRBV28; clone size: few; D gene: TRBD2; CDR3 protein: CASRIAGGPRNIQYF; CDR3 DNA: TGTGCCAGCAGAATAGCGGGAGGGCCACGAAACATTCAGTACTTC
J gene: TRBJ2-5; V gene: TRBV20-1; clone size: many; D gene: .; CDR3 protein: CSARLARQETQYF; CDR3 DNA: TGCAGTGCTAGACTAGCCCGCCAAGAGACCCAGTACTTC
J gene: TRBJ2-1; V gene: TRBV5-1; clone size: few; D gene: .; CDR3 protein: CASSFEDSYNEQFF; CDR3 DNA: TGCGCCAGCAGCTTTGAGGACAGTTACAATGAGCAGTTCTTC
J gene: TRBJ2-7; V gene: TRBV20-1; clone size: many; D gene: .; CDR3 protein: CSARSGRDYEQYF; CDR3 DNA: TGCAGTGCTAGATCCGGGAGAGATTACGAGCAGTACTTC
J gene: TRBJ2-5; V gene: TRBV7-9; clone size: few; D gene: .; CDR3 protein: CASSLPRSGRTQETQYF; CDR3 DNA: TGTGCCAGCAGCTTACCCCGCTCGGGACGGACACAAGAGACCCAGTACTTC
J gene: TRBJ2-7; V gene: TRBV11-3; clone size: many; D gene: TRBD1; CDR3 protein: CASSAGQVSYYEQYF; CDR3 DNA: TGTGCCAGCAGCGCGGGACAGGTCTCCTACTACGAGCAGTACTTC
J gene: TRBJ2-1; V gene: TRBV11-2; clone size: many; D gene: .; CDR3 protein: CASSLDPNGGGYEQFF; CDR3 DNA: TGTGCCAGCAGCTTAGATCCGAATGGAGGGGGCTATGAGCAGTTCTTC
J gene: TRBJ2-7; V gene: TRBV4-1; clone size: .; D gene: TRBD2; CDR3 protein: CASSQDLAGGYEQYF; CDR3 DNA: TGCGCCAGCAGCCAAGACCTAGCGGGAGGATACGAGCAGTACTTC
J gene: TRBJ2-1; V gene: TRBV4-3; clone size: .; D gene: .; CDR3 protein: CASIPVVTSPNEQFF; CDR3 DNA: TGCGCCAGCATACCCGTGGTTACTAGCCCCAATGAGCAGTTCTTC
J gene: TRBJ2-1; V gene: TRBV7-9; clone size: .; D gene: .; CDR3 protein: CASTGRQLVSYNEQFF; CDR3 DNA: TGTGCAAGCACGGGACGCCAATTGGTCTCCTACAATGAGCAGTTCTTC